This passage covers 9 T cell receptor beta chains from one sample sequenced in a study of blood T cells in healthy people across ages (dated by TCRdb to 2014 to 2015). Preparation of the library involved 5' RACE. Instrument on record: Illumina HiSeq 2500. A second roughly 7 to 11 cycle PCR used a sample-barcoded 5' primer and a J-beta primer mix. TCRdb cleaned the public reads at Q25 with fastp, built clones with MiXCR and kept in-frame beta chains. All rows with the same CDR3 protein become a single entry with the most common DNA and genes. This sample has about 650,000 distinct CDR3 sequences in its table, and approximately 29% of those were observed once. The top ten clonotypes cover 15% of the sample. The sequenced material came from blood. The receptors shown here come from an elderly woman in good health. Donor details come from another sample of the same person, matched by shared clones.

The chain has TRBV5-1 and TRBJ2-7, with 9 bases matching TRBD1. Germline V gene data show CDR1 as SGHRS and CDR2 as YFSETQ. The CDR3 extends over 15 amino acids. After removal of 0 bases from V and 2 bases from J, the junction contained 3 bases not matched to a gene. The DNA of the CDR3 is TGCGCCAGCAGCTTGGAGACAGGGGGACCCTACGAGCAGTACTTC. It translates to CASSLETGGPYEQYF.

This clonotype occurred many times. The junction and the germline gene differ at one end; a read error may be behind it. The chain has TRBV5-1 and TRBJ1-1; TRBD1 is a possible D gene (5 bases). The length of the CDR3 is 15 residues. Germline V gene sequence: CDR1 SGHRS, CDR2 YFSETQ. The CDR3 DNA follows: TGTGCCAGCAGCTTAGCCGGGGGTGGGAACACTGAAGCTTTCTTT. It yields the protein CASSLAGGGNTEAFF. The variable domain in full, completed from reference TRBV5-1 and TRBJ1-1, reads KAGVTQTPRYLIKTRGQQVTLSCSPISGHRSVSWYQQTPGQGLQFLFEYFSETQRNKGNFPGRFSGRQFSNSRSEMNVSTLELGDSALYLCASSLAGGGNTEAFFGQGTRLTVV.

On this clonotype: With a much larger clone just one base away, this may be a read error. This chain links TRBV27 with TRBJ1-2, with D unresolved. CDR1 MNHEY and CDR2 SMNVEV come from the germline V gene (reference sequence). This CDR3 is 14 amino acids long. The germline V and J ends were trimmed by 6 bases and 8 bases, with 19 bases remaining between them. The CDR3 coding sequence is TGTGCCAGCAGAGTAAGTGGCTCTGCTGGGGGCTACACCTTC. Translating it yields CASRVSGSAGGYTF.

V is TRBV3-1 and J is TRBJ2-5; 12 bases agree with TRBD2. CDR3 size: 16 residues. Germline V gene data show CDR1 as LGHDT and CDR2 as YNNKEL (reference sequence). The J segment lost 0 bases and the V segment lost 4 bases, leaving 3 bases of the junction unmatched. The DNA for the CDR3 is TGTGCCAGCAGCCTGACTAGCGGGGGATACCAAGAGACCCAGTACTTC. Protein sequence: CASSLTSGGYQETQYF.

In this sample, this clonotype turned up many times. The V and J genes are TRBV7-2 and TRBJ2-1, with D perhaps TRBD1 (5 bases). Germline V gene data show CDR1 as SGHTA and CDR2 as FQGNSA. Between the trimmed V and J ends, which lost 5 bases and 9 bases, there was a span of 8 bases. This CDR3 contains 11 residues. The CDR3 bases are TGTGCCAGCAGCCACGACAGTGAGCAGTTCTTC. It is translated as CASSHDSEQFF.

This chain joins TRBV20-1 and TRBJ2-1; D not resolved. CDR3 size: 13 residues. Looked up from germline, CDR1 is DFQATT and CDR2 is SNEGSKA (reference sequence). Trimming left V 3 bases short and J 12 bases short, with 18 bases between. The DNA of the CDR3 is TGCAGTGCTAGGCGTCGCCCAGCCCGAGGGCAGTTCTTC. Translated, it gives CSARRRPARGQFF.

The sample holds a few counts of this clonotype. The chain has TRBV13 and TRBJ1-6; a possible D gene is TRBD1 (6 bases). This CDR3 has 16 residues. The ends were cut back, 6 bases at V and 7 bases at J, with 19 bases in the middle. CDR1 and CDR2 (germline): PRHDT, FYEKMQ (reference sequence). The CDR3 coding sequence is TGTGCCAGCAGGCCCCATGGCGGGGGCGAGAATTCACCCCTCCACTTT. Protein sequence: CASRPHGGGENSPLHF.

This clonotype was found many times. V gene TRBV30 combines with J gene TRBJ1-4, with TRBD1 identical over 7 bases. Trimming cost V 4 bases and J 7 bases; bases outside gene matches: 9. The CDR3 length is 14 residues. Germline CDR1 reads GTSNPN; CDR2 reads SVGIG (reference sequence). The CDR3 nucleotides are TGTGCCTGGAAGATGGGCAGGGGGGCTGAAAAACTGTTTTTT. This encodes CAWKMGRGAEKLFF. The full variable domain, its missing parts supplied by reference TRBV30 and TRBJ1-4, is SQTIHQWPATLVQPVGSPLSLECTVEGTSNPNLYWYRQAAGRGLQLLFYSVGIGQISSEVPQNLSASRPQDRQFILSSKKLLLSDSGFYLCAWKMGRGAEKLFFGSGTQLSVL.

The chain combines TRBV4-3 with TRBJ1-2; D is uncertain. In germline, CDR1 is LGHNA, CDR2 YSLEER. The CDR3 has 13 amino acids. The V end was cut by 0 bases, the J end by 11 bases, with 13 bases between. The CDR3 coding sequence is TGCGCCAGCAGCCAAGACCCGGAGGGCGGGTACACCTTC. It yields the protein CASSQDPEGGYTF.